The rows below give T cell receptor beta chains drawn from one sample of a study of molecular identifiers for immune sequencing clone quantification. TCRdb passed the PCR reads through MiXCR, listing each CDR3 protein once. The sample records around 9,800 distinct CDR3 sequences, approximately 19% being singletons. The sample was naive CD8+ T cells from blood, with Jurkat cell RNA spiked in. These receptors came from a human donor in good health. Some libraries in this study had Jurkat cell RNA spiked in. The CDR3 runs from the conserved cysteine through the conserved F or W. The order of the fields is CDR3 DNA, CDR3 protein, clone size, V gene, J gene, D gene. A D gene is named only where the DNA matches it firmly. Only part of the rows carry a size: once, few, many, or a class if the clone is expanded.

CDR3nt: TGTGCCAGTCTCCCTTTTTCATCTAGCACAGATACGCAGTATTTT
CDR3aa: CASLPFSSSTDTQYF
abundance: medium-sized
v_gene: TRBV19
j_gene: TRBJ2-3
d_gene: -

CDR3nt: TGCAGCGTTGTAGCGGGGAACACCGGGGAGCTGTTTTTT
CDR3aa: CSVVAGNTGELFF
abundance: many
v_gene: TRBV29-1
j_gene: TRBJ2-2
d_gene: TRBD2

CDR3nt: TGCGCCAGCAGCCAAGTAAGGATCGAAGGCACTGAAGCTTTCTTT
CDR3aa: CASSQVRIEGTEAFF
abundance: medium-sized
v_gene: TRBV4-3
j_gene: TRBJ1-1
d_gene: -

CDR3nt: TGTGCCAGCAGCCAAGATTGGACATCACTCTCCTACGAGCAGTACTTC
CDR3aa: CASSQDWTSLSYEQYF
abundance: many
v_gene: TRBV3-1
j_gene: TRBJ2-7
d_gene: -

CDR3nt: TGTGCCTGGAGTGTAGGGGCCGGGGAGCTGTTTTTT
CDR3aa: CAWSVGAGELFF
abundance: many
v_gene: TRBV30
j_gene: TRBJ2-2
d_gene: -

CDR3nt: TGTGCCAGCAGCCCCGAGGGCCGGGATACGCAGTATTTT
CDR3aa: CASSPEGRDTQYF
abundance: -
v_gene: TRBV7-9
j_gene: TRBJ2-3
d_gene: -

CDR3nt: TGCAGTGCTAGAAACAGACTCCTACTAGCGGATAACACAGATACGCAGTATTTT
CDR3aa: CSARNRLLLADNTDTQYF
abundance: many
v_gene: TRBV20-1
j_gene: TRBJ2-3
d_gene: TRBD2

CDR3nt: TGTGCCAGCAGCTATAACAGCGTCCTGAACACTGAAGCTTTCTTT
CDR3aa: CASSYNSVLNTEAFF
abundance: -
v_gene: TRBV5-6
j_gene: TRBJ1-1
d_gene: -

CDR3nt: TGTGCCAGTAGTATAGGGGTCAGGAAGAGCACAGATACGCAGTATTTT
CDR3aa: CASSIGVRKSTDTQYF
abundance: medium-sized
v_gene: TRBV19
j_gene: TRBJ2-3
d_gene: -

CDR3nt: TGCGCCAGCAGCCAAGAGGGAGGGTACTCCTACGAGCAGTACTTC
CDR3aa: CASSQEGGYSYEQYF
abundance: medium-sized
v_gene: TRBV4-3
j_gene: TRBJ2-7
d_gene: TRBD2

CDR3nt: TGTGCCAGCAGTTACCCTCCGGGACTAGCAGACGAGCAGTACTTC
CDR3aa: CASSYPPGLADEQYF
abundance: medium-sized
v_gene: TRBV6-2/TRBV6-3
j_gene: TRBJ2-7
d_gene: TRBD2

CDR3nt: TGCGCCAGCAGTCAAAGCAAGCCCAGGAGGGGGCGCAAGAGCACAGATACGCAGTATTTT
CDR3aa: CASSQSKPRRGRKSTDTQYF
abundance: -
v_gene: TRBV23-1
j_gene: TRBJ2-3
d_gene: -

CDR3nt: TGTGCCAGTAGTTCAGGGGACAAGGGAGCAGATACACAGTATTTT
CDR3aa: CASSSGDKGADTQYF
abundance: -
v_gene: TRBV19
j_gene: TRBJ2-3
d_gene: -

CDR3nt: TGTGCCAGCAGCAAGCCTAGTGGCGAGCAGTACTTC
CDR3aa: CASSKPSGEQYF
abundance: many
v_gene: TRBV5-4
j_gene: TRBJ2-7
d_gene: -

CDR3nt: TGCAGTGCTGGAAAGTTTCCTTCCAGACACTTGAACACTGAAGCTTTCTTT
CDR3aa: CSAGKFPSRHLNTEAFF
abundance: once
v_gene: TRBV20-1
j_gene: TRBJ1-1
d_gene: -

CDR3nt: TGTGCCTGGAGGAAGCGAGACTCCTACGAGCAGTACTTC
CDR3aa: CAWRKRDSYEQYF
abundance: medium-sized
v_gene: TRBV30
j_gene: TRBJ2-7
d_gene: -

CDR3nt: TGTGCCAGCAGCTCCTCCCAGTATAGCAATCAGCCCCAGCATTTT
CDR3aa: CASSSSQYSNQPQHF
abundance: -
v_gene: TRBV28
j_gene: TRBJ1-5
d_gene: -

CDR3nt: TGTGCCAGCAGCTTTCTGGCTACGAACACCGGGGAGCTGTTTTTT
CDR3aa: CASSFLATNTGELFF
abundance: medium-sized
v_gene: TRBV7-9
j_gene: TRBJ2-2
d_gene: -

CDR3nt: TGTGCCACCAGACGTGCAACTAATGAAAAACTGTTTTTT
CDR3aa: CATRRATNEKLFF
abundance: medium-sized
v_gene: TRBV15
j_gene: TRBJ1-4
d_gene: -

CDR3nt: TGTGCCTGGAGTGTACCCTCTCTAGCGGGATACACAGATACGCAGTATTTT
CDR3aa: CAWSVPSLAGYTDTQYF
abundance: many
v_gene: TRBV30
j_gene: TRBJ2-3
d_gene: TRBD2

CDR3nt: TGTGCCAGCAGCCCCGGCATTGTGTACCAAGCGACCCAGTACTTC
CDR3aa: CASSPGIVYQATQYF
abundance: few
v_gene: TRBV6-2/TRBV6-3
j_gene: TRBJ2-5
d_gene: -

CDR3nt: TGCAGTGCCGCTGTCCCGGGACAGGAGTTGAACACTGAAGCTTTCTTT
CDR3aa: CSAAVPGQELNTEAFF
abundance: medium-sized
v_gene: TRBV20-1
j_gene: TRBJ1-1
d_gene: TRBD1

CDR3nt: TGTGCCAGCAGTCGAGGACTAGGGGCCGATACGCAGTATTTT
CDR3aa: CASSRGLGADTQYF
abundance: -
v_gene: TRBV6-2/TRBV6-3
j_gene: TRBJ2-3
d_gene: TRBD2

CDR3nt: TGTGCCAGTTCCGGACTAGCGATCGGGGAGCTGTTTTTT
CDR3aa: CASSGLAIGELFF
abundance: medium-sized
v_gene: TRBV7-9
j_gene: TRBJ2-2
d_gene: TRBD2

CDR3nt: TGTGCCAGCAGCCCCACTAGCACAGATACGCAGTATTTT
CDR3aa: CASSPTSTDTQYF
abundance: medium-sized
v_gene: TRBV14
j_gene: TRBJ2-3
d_gene: -

CDR3nt: TGTGCCAGCAGCCCAGCGGGACAGGGCTTCAACGAGCAGTACTTC
CDR3aa: CASSPAGQGFNEQYF
abundance: many
v_gene: TRBV5-6
j_gene: TRBJ2-7
d_gene: TRBD1

CDR3nt: TGCGCCAGCAGCTTGGTCCCACCCAGAGGGACTAATGAAAGACTGTTTTTT
CDR3aa: CASSLVPPRGTNERLFF
abundance: -
v_gene: TRBV5-1
j_gene: TRBJ1-4
d_gene: -

CDR3nt: TGCAGTGCTAGGGACCAGGCCAGGGTGAAAATCTACGAGCAGTACTTC
CDR3aa: CSARDQARVKIYEQYF
abundance: many
v_gene: TRBV20-1
j_gene: TRBJ2-7
d_gene: -

CDR3nt: TGTGCCAGCAGCTCCTTGACAGGTCTAATGGCAATGAACACTGAAGCTTTCTTT
CDR3aa: CASSSLTGLMAMNTEAFF
abundance: medium-sized
v_gene: TRBV5-6
j_gene: TRBJ1-1
d_gene: -

CDR3nt: TGTGCCAGCAGTTTACGGGGGTTTGAAGCTTTCTTT
CDR3aa: CASSLRGFEAFF
abundance: many
v_gene: TRBV12-3/TRBV12-4
j_gene: TRBJ1-1
d_gene: -

CDR3nt: TGTGCCAGTAGTATTGGGGTGAACACTGAAGCTTTCTTT
CDR3aa: CASSIGVNTEAFF
abundance: medium-sized
v_gene: TRBV19
j_gene: TRBJ1-1
d_gene: -

CDR3nt: TGTGCCAGCAGCGACCCGCTAGCGGGAGGGCCCACCTACGAGCAGTACTTC
CDR3aa: CASSDPLAGGPTYEQYF
abundance: many
v_gene: TRBV7-9
j_gene: TRBJ2-7
d_gene: TRBD2